These 22 T cell receptor beta chains came from one sample sequenced in a study of beta chain features in type 1 diabetes. Findings of the study overall: Shortening of TCRB CDR3s, moderate but significant, appeared in all four CD4+ subsets of Type 1 diabetes patients.

Expressed TCRB transcripts were sequenced after all isolated RNA was converted to cDNA. Repertoires were generated with immunoSEQ multiplex PCR, while TCRdb's copy carries only in-frame clones and drops some. This sample has 600,000 to 700,000 clones, with around 11% found just once. These receptors' antigens are unknown. Sequenced input: naive CD4+ T cells from blood. Receptor source: a man aged 30 to 39 with type 1 diabetes.

Only a few counts were recorded for this clone. The chain employs TRBV11-2 and TRBJ2-7, with D possibly being TRBD1 (7 bases). The V end lost 5 bases, the J end lost 6 bases, and 14 bases lay between the germline ends. This CDR3 comprises 13 residues. CDR1 is SGHAT and CDR2 is FQNNGV in the germline V gene. In nucleotides, the CDR3 is TGTGCCAGCAGCAGACGACAGGGAGGCGAGCAGTACTTC. Translation: CASSRRQGGEQYF.

The J gene is TRBJ2-3, the V gene TRBV14; D gene uncertain. CDR3 size: 14 residues. Trimming left V 4 bases short and J 0 bases short, with 8 bases between. Per germline, CDR1 SGHDN and CDR2 FVKESK. The CDR3, as DNA: TGTGCCAGCAGCCGACGGATAAGCACAGATACGCAGTATTTT. It translates to CASSRRISTDTQYF. Full variable domain (missing parts from reference TRBV14 and TRBJ2-3): EAGVTQFPSHSVIEKGQTVTLRCDPISGHDNLYWYRRVMGKEIKFLLHFVKESKQDESGMPNNRFLAERTGGTYSTLKVQPAELEDSGVYFCASSRRISTDTQYFGPGTRLTVL.

This clone turned up a few times. The chain employs TRBV19 and TRBJ1-5; D remains unclear. The CDR3 has 14 amino acids. The V gene lost 3 bases and the J gene lost 3 bases, with 9 bases spanning the gap. Germline V CDR1 and CDR2: LNHDA, SQIVND (reference sequence). This CDR3 reads CASSIDQANQPQHF. DNA for the CDR3: TGTGCCAGTAGTATTGACCAGGCCAATCAGCCCCAGCATTTT.

This clone was counted a few times. V usage is TRBV6-5 and J usage is TRBJ1-5; tentative D call: TRBD1 (5 bases). The CDR3 is 15 residues long. The germline V gene has CDR1 MNHEY and CDR2 SVGAGI. V gave up 6 bases and J gave up 5 bases, with 17 bases separating them. The CDR3 loop reads CASSLGTDGHQPQHF. CDR3 DNA: TGTGCCAGCAGCCTTGGGACCGACGGACATCAGCCCCAGCATTTT.

This chain uses TRBV4-2 with TRBJ1-6; TRBD1 agrees at 9 bases. Looked up from germline, CDR1 is LGHNA and CDR2 is YNFKEQ. V lost 4 bases, J lost 7 bases, and 11 bases stayed unmatched. The CDR3 extends over 17 amino acids. The CDR3 region is CASSPGTTGGKNSPLHF. The CDR3, as DNA: TGTGCCAGCAGCCCGGGGACAACAGGGGGCAAGAATTCACCCCTCCACTTT.

The chain has TRBV5-1 and TRBJ2-2; D might be TRBD1 (6 bases). V shed 0 bases and J shed 5 bases, with 8 bases lying between them. Germline CDR1 reads SGHRS; CDR2 reads YFSETQ. This CDR3 spans 14 amino acids. CDR3 bases: TGCGCCAGCAGCTTGGAGGGGGATACCGGGGAGCTGTTTTTT. This sequence encodes CASSLEGDTGELFF.

The chain has TRBV7-2 and TRBJ2-1, with 7 bases matching TRBD1. CDR1 and CDR2 from the germline V gene are SGHTA and FQGNSA. V lost 5 bases and J lost 4; bases outside the gene matches: 8. This CDR3 contains 15 residues. CDR3 in amino acids: CASSLTGLPYNEQFF. For the CDR3, the DNA is TGTGCCAGCAGCCTGACAGGGCTACCATACAATGAGCAGTTCTTC.

In its sample, this clone was seen a few times. This rearrangement joins TRBV9 to TRBJ2-5; D might be TRBD2 (6 bases). V was clipped by 0 bases and J by 2 bases, with 8 bases between them. The CDR3 contains 14 residues. Germline V CDR1 and CDR2: SGDLS, YYNGEE. CDR3 nucleotides: TGTGCCAGCAGCGTAGGGCTAGCGCAAGAGACCCAGTACTTC. This codes for CASSVGLAQETQYF.

The CDR3 sequence: CASSKLGTGGDTQYF. The CDR3 nucleotides are TGTGCCAGCAGCAAACTAGGGACAGGGGGAGATACGCAGTATTTT. This sequence joins TRBV21-1 and TRBJ2-3; TRBD1, the D gene given by the table, was not confirmed from the DNA. TRBV21-1 is designated a pseudogene. The CDR3 spans 15 residues.

This chain links TRBV5-6 with TRBJ2-4; TRBD1 is a possible D gene (6 bases). The CDR3 sequence is 14 residues long. V lost 6 bases and J 2 bases, leaving 12 bases between the germline ends. CDR1 and CDR2 from the germline V gene are SGHDT and YYEEEE. The CDR3 bases are TGTGCCAGCAACAAACAGGGTACCAAAAACATTCAGTACTTC. It translates to CASNKQGTKNIQYF.

This chain uses TRBV2 with TRBJ1-2, with D unclear. CDR3 length: 11 amino acids. From germline, CDR1 is SNHLY and CDR2 FYNNEI. Trimming left V 6 bases short and J 5 bases short, with 7 bases between. CDR3 residues: CASRERYGYTF. The CDR3 DNA follows: TGTGCCAGCAGGGAAAGATATGGCTACACCTTC.

This sequence joins TRBV6-5 and TRBJ1-1; 8 positions match TRBD1. The CDR3 is 12 amino acids. Germline-derived CDR1 and CDR2 are MNHEY and SVGAGI. Losses at the gene ends were 5 bases for V and 8 bases for J; bases not matched to a gene: 4. The CDR3 nucleotides read TGTGCCAGCAGTCGGGACAGGAGAGAAGCTTTCTTT. Encoded protein: CASSRDRREAFF.

With regard to this clone: The junction departs from the called germline gene at one end, perhaps through a read error. The V gene is TRBV25-1, the J gene TRBJ2-7; the match to TRBD2 covers 9 bases. In germline, CDR1 is MGHDK, CDR2 SYGVNS. The CDR3 sequence is 12 residues long. In DNA form, the CDR3 reads TGTGCCAGCAGGAGCGGGGGGAACTTTTATCGGTTC. Its protein is CASRSGGNFYRF.

The chain couples TRBV11-3 to TRBJ2-3; possibly TRBD2 for D (6 bases). The germline V gene has CDR1 SGHNT and CDR2 YENEEA. Trimming removed 5 bases from V and 6 bases from J, with 12 bases in between. The CDR3 extends over 13 amino acids. CDR3 sequence (DNA): TGTGCCAGCAGCGCCCGCCTAGCGGATACGCAGTATTTT. Translating it yields CASSARLADTQYF.

This chain uses TRBV5-6 with TRBJ2-7, with 8 positions matching TRBD1. V shed 4 bases and J 3 bases; nucleotides not matched to a gene: 9. The CDR3 contains 15 residues. Looked up from germline, CDR1 is SGHDT and CDR2 is YYEEEE. CDR3 in DNA: TGTGCCAGCAGCCGGGGACAGGCTGCGTTCTACGAGCAGTACTTC. It translates to CASSRGQAAFYEQYF.

This clone has more than one count but fewer than ten. This chain links TRBV14 with TRBJ1-1; 7 bases agree with TRBD1. V lost 5 bases and J lost 10; bases outside the gene matches: 7. Germline CDR1 is SGHDN and CDR2 is FVKESK. The CDR3 is made up of 12 amino acids. This CDR3 reads CASSSNRGSAFF. DNA of the CDR3: TGTGCCAGCAGCTCCAACAGGGGTTCAGCTTTCTTT.

This clone was observed a few times. This chain connects TRBV5-1 to TRBJ2-2; D not resolved. The CDR3 spans 15 residues. Germline V gene sequence: CDR1 SGHRS, CDR2 YFSETQ. V was trimmed by 2 bases and J by 6 bases, leaving 14 bases between them. DNA for the CDR3: TGCGCCAGCAGCTTCCCAGCTAGTGTAGCCGGGGAGCTGTTTTTT. It specifies CASSFPASVAGELFF.

This clone has only a few counts. The CDR3 does not end in the conserved phenylalanine or tryptophan, so this is likely a read error. The DNA is omitted, as the CDR3 cannot be located on it reliably, and the CDR3 follows TCRdb's listing. V and J are TRBV30 and TRBJ1-2; TRBD1, the table's D call, was not compared with the DNA. The CDR3 region is 9 residues in length, termini included. Germline CDR1 GTSNPN, CDR2 SVGIG (reference sequence). CDR3 loop: CAWRGQGKD.

The J gene is TRBJ1-1, the V gene TRBV29-1, with a possible D match to TRBD1 (5 bases). The germline V and J ends were trimmed by 7 bases and 5 bases, with 26 bases remaining between them. Germline CDR1 is SQVTM and CDR2 is ANQGSEA. CDR3 length equals 16 residues. CDR3 residues: CSAAPPPGDGNTEAFF. Written as DNA, the CDR3 is TGCAGCGCTGCACCCCCTCCCGGGGACGGAAATACTGAAGCTTTCTTT.

CDR3 in DNA: TGCGCCAGCACGAACCGACAGGGCCCTAACACTGAAGCTTTCTTT. Translation gives CASTNRQGPNTEAFF. V and J are TRBV5-1 and TRBJ1-1; the match to TRBD1 covers 7 bases. This CDR3 is 15 amino acids long. V lost 6 bases, J lost 2 bases, and 10 bases stayed unmatched. CDR1 is SGHRS and CDR2 is YFSETQ in the germline V gene. The variable domain in full, with the rest retrieved from reference TRBV5-1 and TRBJ1-1, is KAGVTQTPRYLIKTRGQQVTLSCSPISGHRSVSWYQQTPGQGLQFLFEYFSETQRNKGNFPGRFSGRQFSNSRSEMNVSTLELGDSALYLCASTNRQGPNTEAFFGQGTRLTVV.

The chain combines TRBV5-1 with TRBJ2-5; 9 nucleotides agree with TRBD2. CDR1 and CDR2 from the germline V gene are SGHRS and YFSETQ. The ends lost 4 bases at V and 5 bases at J; junction bases unmatched: 9. This CDR3 is built from 15 residues. CDR3 nucleotide sequence: TGCGCCAGCAGCACAGTAGCGGGGGAAGGGGAGACCCAGTACTTC. Its translation is CASSTVAGEGETQYF.

The chain has TRBV6-1 and TRBJ2-7, with 10 bases fitting TRBD1. Germline loops: CDR1 MNHNS, CDR2 SASEGT. The V and J ends lost 4 bases and 5 bases, in that order; junction bases with no gene match: 11. The CDR3 has 16 residues. The CDR3 here is CASSASGTGVLNEQYF. The CDR3 coding sequence is TGTGCCAGCAGTGCCTCCGGGACAGGGGTCTTAAACGAGCAGTACTTC.